One and the same sample provided the 2 T cell receptor beta chains below, sequenced in a study of cytomegalovirus exposure and HLA in healthy donors. Amplification used 60 Vbeta primers and 13 Jbeta primers. The assay was immunoSEQ multiplex PCR, and TCRdb's table has in-frame clones only and misses some. This repertoire shows some 150,000 clones, 70% to 80% found once; its top ten account for more than 3%. The sequenced sample consisted of PBMCs. These TCRs come from a man between 25 and 39 years old in good health and CMV-seropositive.

This clone is a singleton in its sample. The V and J genes are TRBV5-5 and TRBJ2-5; perhaps TRBD1 as D (6 bases). The DNA end is a closer match to TRBJ2-7, so the J assignment may be wrong. Germline loops: CDR1 SGHKS, CDR2 YYEKEE (reference sequence). The CDR3 loop spans 14 amino acids. The CDR3 loop reads CASSRPYRDYEQYF. CDR3 nucleotide sequence: TGTGCCAGCAGTCGTCCTTACAGGGACTACGAGCAGTACTTC.

This chain links TRBV6-5 with TRBJ2-7, with D possibly matching TRBD1 (6 bases). This CDR3 region has 14 residues. Germline V gene data show CDR1 as MNHEY and CDR2 as SVGAGI. V shed 4 bases and J shed 6 bases, with 16 bases lying between them. This chain's CDR3 is CASSSTGQFSEQYF. DNA of the CDR3: TGTGCCAGCAGTTCGACGGGACAATTTTCCGAGCAGTACTTC.